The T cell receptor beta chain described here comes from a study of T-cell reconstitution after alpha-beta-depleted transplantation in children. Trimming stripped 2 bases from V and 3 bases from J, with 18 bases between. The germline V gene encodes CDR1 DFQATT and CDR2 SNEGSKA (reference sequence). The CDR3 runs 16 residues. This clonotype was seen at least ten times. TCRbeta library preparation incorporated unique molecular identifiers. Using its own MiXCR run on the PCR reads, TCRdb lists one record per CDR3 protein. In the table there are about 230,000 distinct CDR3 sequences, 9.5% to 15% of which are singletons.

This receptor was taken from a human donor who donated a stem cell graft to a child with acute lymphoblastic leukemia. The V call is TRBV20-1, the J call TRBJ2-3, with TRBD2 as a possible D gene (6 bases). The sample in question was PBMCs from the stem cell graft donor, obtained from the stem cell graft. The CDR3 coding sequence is TGCAGTGCTAGAACGAGACGGGAGATCGGTACAGATACGCAGTATTTT. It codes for CSARTRREIGTDTQYF.